This is a list of T cell receptor beta chains from one sample in a study of neurological immune-mediated disorders. From the 5' RACE reads, TCRdb called clonotypes with MiXCR, one entry per CDR3 protein. The profile shows around 130,000 distinct CDR3 sequences, 3.2% of them singletons. The specimen was PBMCs. These receptors were collected from a woman aged 30 to 39 with multiple sclerosis. CDR3s include the opening cysteine and the closing phenylalanine or tryptophan. The order of the fields is clone size, V gene, J gene, D gene, CDR3 protein, CDR3 DNA. D genes are given only for firm matches. Clone sizes are given selectively: once, few, many, or a class where the clone is expanded.

size: many; V: TRBV29-1; J: TRBJ2-1; D: TRBD2; CDR3: CSVGGAYNEQFF; DNA: TGCAGCGTCGGGGGGGCCTACAATGAGCAGTTCTTC
size: many; V: TRBV20-1; J: TRBJ1-1; D: TRBD1; CDR3: CSAGETGQRPEAFF; DNA: TGCAGTGCTGGGGAGACGGGACAGAGGCCTGAAGCTTTCTTT
size: many; V: TRBV3-1; J: TRBJ2-3; D: TRBD2; CDR3: CASSQWRGEEDTQYF; DNA: TGTGCCAGCAGCCAGTGGCGGGGGGAGGAAGATACGCAGTATTTT
size: many; V: TRBV7-8; J: TRBJ2-1; D: NA; CDR3: CASSSRGWGYLGEQFF; DNA: TGTGCCAGCAGCTCCCGTGGGTGGGGGTACTTGGGGGAGCAGTTCTTC
size: many; V: TRBV7-2; J: TRBJ1-6; D: NA; CDR3: CATGSSYNSPLHF; DNA: TGTGCCACCGGGAGCTCCTATAATTCACCCCTCCACTTT
size: many; V: TRBV2; J: TRBJ2-7; D: NA; CDR3: CASRWEIVDWEQYF; DNA: TGTGCCAGCAGATGGGAGATAGTTGATTGGGAGCAGTACTTC
size: many; V: TRBV20-1; J: TRBJ1-1; D: TRBD1; CDR3: CSAPLQGAGTEAFF; DNA: TGCAGTGCCCCCCTACAGGGGGCGGGCACTGAAGCTTTCTTT
size: many; V: TRBV20-1; J: TRBJ2-3; D: TRBD2; CDR3: CSAREPAGTRKTDTQYF; DNA: TGCAGTGCTAGAGAACCTGCCGGGACTAGAAAGACAGATACGCAGTATTTT
size: many; V: TRBV20-1; J: TRBJ1-2; D: NA; CDR3: CSARESSSNTF; DNA: TGCAGTGCTAGAGAGAGTTCCAGTAACACCTTC
size: many; V: TRBV15; J: TRBJ1-3; D: TRBD1; CDR3: CATSRVGTGWNTIYF; DNA: TGTGCCACCAGCAGAGTTGGGACAGGGTGGAACACCATATATTTT
size: many; V: TRBV5-1; J: TRBJ1-1; D: NA; CDR3: CASSLLPGSSTEAFF; DNA: TGCGCCAGCAGCTTGTTACCGGGATCAAGCACTGAAGCTTTCTTT
size: many; V: TRBV5-1; J: TRBJ2-1; D: TRBD2; CDR3: CASSPGTSGYNEQFF; DNA: TGCGCCAGCAGCCCCGGGACTAGCGGGTACAATGAGCAGTTCTTC
size: many; V: TRBV18; J: TRBJ2-2; D: NA; CDR3: CASSPPGKGTNTGELFF; DNA: TGTGCCAGCTCACCGCCCGGGAAAGGGACGAACACCGGGGAGCTGTTTTTT
size: many; V: TRBV6-2/TRBV6-3; J: TRBJ2-5; D: NA; CDR3: CASRARVQEGETQYF; DNA: TGTGCCAGCAGAGCCCGAGTCCAGGAAGGAGAGACCCAGTACTTC
size: NA; V: TRBV7-9; J: TRBJ1-4; D: NA; CDR3: CASSKLENETLFF; DNA: TGTGCCAGCAGCAAATTGGAAAATGAAACACTGTTTTTT
size: many; V: TRBV7-2; J: TRBJ2-3; D: TRBD2; CDR3: CASSPRRGGADTQYF; DNA: TGTGCCAGCAGCCCCCGCCGCGGGGGGGCAGATACGCAGTATTTT
size: many; V: TRBV15; J: TRBJ1-5; D: NA; CDR3: CATGDRSNQPQHF; DNA: TGTGCCACCGGCGACCGGAGCAATCAGCCCCAGCATTTT
size: NA; V: TRBV7-2; J: TRBJ2-2; D: NA; CDR3: CASSSRAKAGELFF; DNA: TGTGCCAGCAGTAGCAGGGCAAAGGCCGGGGAGCTGTTTTTT
size: many; V: TRBV11-3; J: TRBJ1-1; D: NA; CDR3: CASSTHQNTEAFF; DNA: TGTGCCAGCAGCACGCACCAGAACACTGAAGCTTTCTTT
size: many; V: TRBV4-3; J: TRBJ2-4; D: NA; CDR3: CASSHRDDGGFQYF; DNA: TGCGCCAGCAGCCACCGGGACGACGGCGGGTTTCAGTACTTC
size: few; V: TRBV7-9; J: TRBJ2-4; D: TRBD1; CDR3: CASSLLLRGQGENIQYF; DNA: TGTGCCAGCAGCTTACTACTGAGGGGGCAAGGGGAAAACATTCAGTACTTC
size: many; V: TRBV19; J: TRBJ2-5; D: TRBD1; CDR3: CASSSGQVDQETQYF; DNA: TGTGCCAGTAGTTCGGGACAGGTAGACCAAGAGACCCAGTACTTC
size: few; V: TRBV20-1; J: TRBJ1-1; D: NA; CDR3: CSAGGNTEAFF; DNA: TGCAGTGCTGGAGGGAACACTGAAGCTTTCTTT
size: many; V: TRBV4-3; J: TRBJ1-5; D: NA; CDR3: CASSQEYRWGNQPQHF; DNA: TGCGCCAGCAGCCAAGAGTACAGGTGGGGCAATCAGCCCCAGCATTTT
size: many; V: TRBV5-1; J: TRBJ1-1; D: NA; CDR3: CASSPGTTEAFF; DNA: TGCGCCAGCAGCCCGGGGACTACTGAAGCTTTCTTT
size: many; V: TRBV6-5; J: TRBJ2-3; D: TRBD2; CDR3: CASSRRGVGTDTQYF; DNA: TGTGCCAGCAGTCGGCGGGGGGTCGGCACAGATACGCAGTATTTT
size: many; V: TRBV29-1; J: TRBJ1-4; D: NA; CDR3: CSVSQTNEKLFF; DNA: TGCAGCGTTTCCCAAACTAATGAAAAACTGTTTTTT
size: many; V: TRBV5-6; J: TRBJ1-1; D: TRBD1; CDR3: CASSLAGQGGYTEAFF; DNA: TGTGCCAGCAGCTTGGCGGGACAGGGGGGTTACACTGAAGCTTTCTTT
size: NA; V: TRBV20-1; J: TRBJ2-7; D: NA; CDR3: CSAKEGSYEQYF; DNA: TGCAGTGCTAAGGAGGGTTCCTACGAGCAGTACTTC
size: many; V: TRBV18; J: TRBJ1-1; D: NA; CDR3: CASSPPARVGTEAFF; DNA: TGTGCCAGCTCACCACCGGCTAGGGTTGGCACTGAAGCTTTCTTT
size: many; V: TRBV7-2; J: TRBJ2-7; D: TRBD2; CDR3: CASSRTTSGRGEQYF; DNA: TGTGCCAGCAGCAGGACGACTAGCGGGAGAGGTGAGCAGTACTTC
size: many; V: TRBV29-1; J: TRBJ2-7; D: NA; CDR3: CSGATSADGEQYF; DNA: TGCAGCGGGGCGACTTCGGCAGACGGCGAGCAGTACTTC
size: many; V: TRBV20-1; J: TRBJ1-1; D: NA; CDR3: CSATGVGEAFF; DNA: TGCAGTGCTACAGGGGTGGGTGAAGCTTTCTTT
size: many; V: TRBV7-9; J: TRBJ2-1; D: TRBD2; CDR3: CASSLPGLAGDPYNEQFF; DNA: TGTGCCAGCAGCTTGCCCGGACTAGCGGGGGATCCTTACAATGAGCAGTTCTTC
size: many; V: TRBV7-2; J: TRBJ2-1; D: NA; CDR3: CASSPQVSDEQFF; DNA: TGTGCCAGCAGTCCCCAGGTTTCCGATGAGCAGTTCTTC
size: many; V: TRBV4-1; J: TRBJ1-1; D: TRBD1; CDR3: CASSPRDRVNTEAFF; DNA: TGCGCCAGCAGCCCCCGGGACAGGGTGAACACTGAAGCTTTCTTT
size: many; V: TRBV5-4; J: TRBJ2-2; D: TRBD2; CDR3: CASSLGGLAGQNTGELFF; DNA: TGTGCCAGCAGCTTGGGGGGACTAGCGGGGCAGAACACCGGGGAGCTGTTTTTT
size: many; V: TRBV12-3/TRBV12-4; J: TRBJ1-1; D: TRBD1; CDR3: CASSLGTATEAFF; DNA: TGTGCCAGCAGTCTTGGGACAGCCACTGAAGCTTTCTTT
size: many; V: TRBV2; J: TRBJ2-7; D: NA; CDR3: CASSGRGPF; DNA: TGTGCCAGCAGTGGAAGGGGACCCTTC
size: many; V: TRBV20-1; J: TRBJ1-4; D: NA; CDR3: CSVRDPNEKLFF; DNA: TGCAGTGTCCGGGACCCCAATGAAAAACTGTTTTTT
size: many; V: TRBV27; J: TRBJ2-6; D: TRBD1; CDR3: CASSQGQGSTSGANVLTF; DNA: TGTGCCAGCAGTCAGGGACAGGGGTCCACCTCTGGGGCCAACGTCCTGACTTTC